Ten or more counts support the clone carrying this T cell receptor (beta chain). Its antigen remains unknown. A diagnosis was made from clinical symptoms together with serum thyroxine, TRAb, thyroid ultrasound and orbital computed tomography. PBMCs stemmed from 10 ml of fresh peripheral blood. Amplification targeted the TCR beta CDR3 regions, with RNA transcripts as the source material. First-round RT-PCR relied on HTBI primers, and a second-round multiplex PCR came next. TCRdb processed the multiplex PCR reads anew with MiXCR; each CDR3 protein has one entry. The sample includes 57,000 or so distinct CDR3 sequences, under 55% of them seen just once. The data stem from a study of Graves' ophthalmopathy and Graves' hyperthyroidism. General observations from the study: With approximately 90% sensitivity and 70% to 82% specificity, a 13-signature model separated ophthalmopathy from stable hyperthyroidism.

The germline CDR1 and CDR2 sequences are LNHDA and SQIVND (reference sequence). Trimming cost V 4 bases and J 6 bases; bases outside gene matches: 7. The CDR3 runs 15 residues. This TCR came from an adult woman with Graves' ophthalmopathy. Sequencing input: peripheral blood. The J gene is TRBJ2-2, the V gene TRBV19; 8 positions agree with TRBD2. CDR3: CASSRELAESGELFF. The CDR3 nucleotides read TGTGCCAGTAGTAGAGAACTAGCGGAGTCCGGGGAGCTGTTTTTT.